This TCR beta chain stems from a study of beta chain features in type 1 diabetes. On this clone: Its antigen is undetermined. This sample also contains other DNA sequences that code for the same CDR3.

Purity exceeding 95% was reached by all sorted populations. The study reverse transcribed the entire isolated RNA, so it sequenced expressed TCRB transcripts. Assay used: immunoSEQ multiplex PCR; TCRdb lists only in-frame clones, some missing. The table includes roughly 240,000 clones, roughly 70% detected once. The CDR3 contains 13 residues. Deletions cut 2 bases from V and 0 bases from J, with 5 bases between. Germline V gene data show CDR1 as GTSNPN and CDR2 as SVGIG (reference sequence). Overall study results and limits: Type 1 diabetes patients showed fewer insertions and more deletions at VDJ junctions.

The receptor was isolated from a man in his thirties or forties in good health. The rearrangement joins TRBV30 to TRBJ1-5; unclear D gene. The material sequenced was naive CD4+ T cells from blood. CDR3 sequence: CAWSPDSNQPQHF. Written as DNA, the CDR3 is TGTGCCTGGAGTCCAGATAGCAATCAGCCCCAGCATTTT. Variable domain in full (rest from reference TRBV30 and TRBJ1-5): SQTIHQWPATLVQPVGSPLSLECTVEGTSNPNLYWYRQAAGRGLQLLFYSVGIGQISSEVPQNLSASRPQDRQFILSSKKLLLSDSGFYLCAWSPDSNQPQHFGDGTRLSIL.